The T cell receptor beta chain under discussion was sequenced for a study of T-cell memory formation after mild COVID-19 (dated by TCRdb to the early 2020s). Background for the entire study: Most TCR sequence clusters were specific to one of the two donors. Two young, previously healthy adult volunteers made up the cohort, one male and one female. In two donors, T-cell clones that expanded and contracted after mild COVID-19 were followed by sequencing TCRalpha and TCRbeta repertoires longitudinally.

Ficoll-Paque density gradient centrifugation was used to isolate PBMCs. CDR1 and CDR2 were assigned from the germline V gene (reference sequence) as SEHNR and FQNEAQ. There are 16 amino acids in the CDR3, from cysteine to phenylalanine inclusive. The only DNA kept is the CDR3, 48 bases in frame from the first base. Clipping removes 5 bases from V and 4 bases from J, with 7 as the unmatched junction base count. Sequenced on an Illumina NovaSeq 6000. TCRalpha and TCRbeta cDNA libraries were built by 5'RACE with constant-segment primers, adding sample barcodes and unique molecular identifiers. RNA was extracted from every sample with Trizol reagent. Amplification of the libraries took two PCR steps, and the second step added a second sample barcode plus Illumina TruSeq adapters. Sequencing of the libraries was done on an Illumina NovaSeq, producing 2 x 150 bp paired-end reads. From the authors' description of their analysis: With migec v1.2.7, reads were demultiplexed and then collapsed into UMI-guided consensus sequences. Using mixcr v2.1.11, UMI consensuses were aligned to TRA and TRB V and J templates and then assembled into clonotypes. Expanded or contracted clonotypes were those called significant by both edgeR and NoisET, with noise models trained on biological replicates. For edgeR calls, the cutoffs were a false discovery rate-adjusted p below 0.01 and a log2 fold-change threshold of 1. As an exploratory analysis of dynamics, max-normalized trajectories of the 1000 most abundant clonotypes were examined by PCA with hierarchical clustering. Separately sequenced CD4+ and CD8+ repertoires were used to assign a CD4 or CD8 phenotype to each responding clone. TCRdb reran the public reads through fastp at Q25 and MiXCR, keeping productive beta chains. Rows merge per CDR3 protein into single entries with the most common DNA and genes. TCRdb, rather than the study authors, made the V and J calls. This sample has around 420,000 distinct CDR3 sequences in its table, and 20% to 25% of those were observed once. 7.5% to 10% of the sample is held by the ten biggest clonotypes.

General findings and caveats noted by the study authors: Only two mild cases were covered in the study, and larger cohorts including severe cases with pre-infection samples were considered necessary. Balanced CD4/CD8 phenotypes were observed for clones contracting from day 15 to 85, whereas a bias towards CD4+ was observed for a second wave of clones expanding from day 15 to 37. SARS-CoV-2 specificity of the second-wave clones peaking on day 37 was not confirmed. Some responding clones were detected in pre-infection memory, suggesting pre-existing cross-reactive memory T cells joined the SARS-CoV-2 response. Contracting CD4+ clones appeared mostly in the CM and EM memory subsets, whereas CD8+ clones were enriched in EMRA.

This clonotype turned up a few times. The specificity of this receptor is unknown. Base qualities were left out, and no much larger clone turns up one base away. This sequence was found in an adult woman who had mild COVID-19 (a few samples of this study predate the infection). The sample titles of this study are shuffled in the database, so cell type and time point are left out; the donor was told from shared clones. The sequenced sample consisted of PBMCs or a T cell subset sorted from them (not recorded which). Recombination connected TRBV7-9 to TRBJ2-1; TRBD2 aligns with 11 central bases. The CDR3 protein: CASSPTSGENYNEQFF. The sequenced DNA: TGTGCCAGCAGCCCGACTAGCGGGGAAAATTACAATGAGCAGTTCTTC. Reference TRBV7-9 and TRBJ2-1 genes cover what lies past the CDR3, so the full variable domain is DTGVSQNPRHKITKRGQNVTFRCDPISEHNRLYWYRQTLGQGPEFLTYFQNEAQLEKSRLLSDRFSAERPKGSFSTLEIQRTEQGDSAMYLCASSPTSGENYNEQFFGPGTRLTVL.